This T cell receptor beta chain was obtained from a study of shared clonotypes between healthy human individuals. Study-wide findings and caveats: Generation probabilities were higher for clonotypes shared across all four sorted-subset donors than for unshared ones.

Germline CDR1 LNHNV, CDR2 YYDKDF (reference sequence). The CDR3 is 15 amino acids. V shed 3 bases and J 5 bases; nucleotides not matched to a gene: 4. Points on this clone: Its antigen is not identified.

When replicate PCRs were run on sorted subsets, they used 200 ng DNA, approximately 33,000 T cell genomes. Data came from immunoSEQ multiplex PCR; TCRdb stores just in-frame clones and leaves some out. This table has some 1.1 million clones, 77% appearing once. The receptor was derived from a man between 18 and 35 years old in good health. Some clones in this sample may be carry-over from other donors' samples. Sequenced sample: memory CD4+ T cells from PBMCs. The subset denotes: CD45RA-negative fraction. The chain has TRBV15 and TRBJ2-1, with 10 bases that match TRBD2. CDR3 protein: CATSSRLAGHNEQFF. The CDR3 DNA reads as TGTGCCACCAGCAGTAGACTAGCGGGTCACAATGAGCAGTTCTTC.